The present entry profiles one T cell receptor beta chain with its context. Its specificity is not known. These data come from a study of response to subunit inactivated influenza vaccine. TCRdb analysed the RT-PCR reads with MiXCR anew, one entry per CDR3 protein. The sample lists 530,000 or so distinct CDR3 sequences; 13% to 15% were seen once. The CDR3 has 14 amino acids. Between the trimmed V and J ends, which lost 4 bases and 2 bases, there was a span of 9 bases. Germline V gene data show CDR1 as LGHNA and CDR2 as YSLEER. General study points: Researchers suggested that each seasonal influenza vaccination recruits few new T cells.

The source is a man aged 50-60 years who received an inactivated influenza vaccine. The chain recombines TRBV4-3 with TRBJ1-5; D is undetermined. Material: PBMCs from blood, obtained less than 13 days after vaccination. CDR3 loop: CASSLHLGNQPQHF. The DNA of the CDR3 is TGCGCCAGCAGCCTCCACTTAGGCAATCAGCCCCAGCATTTT.